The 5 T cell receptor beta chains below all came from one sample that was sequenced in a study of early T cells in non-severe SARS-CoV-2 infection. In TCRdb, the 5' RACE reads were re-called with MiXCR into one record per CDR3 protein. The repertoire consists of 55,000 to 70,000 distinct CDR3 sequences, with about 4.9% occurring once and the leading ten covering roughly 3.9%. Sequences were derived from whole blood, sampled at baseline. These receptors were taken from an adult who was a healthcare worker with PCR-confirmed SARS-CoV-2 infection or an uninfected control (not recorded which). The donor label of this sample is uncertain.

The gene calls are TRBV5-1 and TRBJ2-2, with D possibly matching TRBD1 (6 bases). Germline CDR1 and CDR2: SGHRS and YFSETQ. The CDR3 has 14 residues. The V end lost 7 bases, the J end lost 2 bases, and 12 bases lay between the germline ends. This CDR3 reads CASYGQINTGELFF. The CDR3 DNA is TGCGCCAGCTATGGACAGATTAACACCGGGGAGCTGTTTTTT.

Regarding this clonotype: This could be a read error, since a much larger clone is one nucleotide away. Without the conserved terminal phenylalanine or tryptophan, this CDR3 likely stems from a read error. The chain's CDR3 is CASSAAPDPYTDTQYL. CDR3 bases: TGTGCCAGCTCCGCAGCCCCGGACCCCTACACAGATACGCAGTATCTT. The gene calls are TRBV9 and TRBJ2-3; D is undetermined. Germline CDR1 reads SGDLS; CDR2 reads YYNGEE. The ends were cut back, 7 bases at V and 2 bases at J, with 20 bases in the middle. The CDR3 length is 16 residues.

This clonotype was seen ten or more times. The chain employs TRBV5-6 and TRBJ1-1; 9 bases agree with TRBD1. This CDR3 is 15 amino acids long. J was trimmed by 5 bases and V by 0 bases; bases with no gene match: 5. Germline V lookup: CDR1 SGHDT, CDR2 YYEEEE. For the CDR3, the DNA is TGTGCCAGCAGCTTGGGGGACAGGGAGGTTACTGAAGCTTTCTTT. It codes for CASSLGDREVTEAFF.

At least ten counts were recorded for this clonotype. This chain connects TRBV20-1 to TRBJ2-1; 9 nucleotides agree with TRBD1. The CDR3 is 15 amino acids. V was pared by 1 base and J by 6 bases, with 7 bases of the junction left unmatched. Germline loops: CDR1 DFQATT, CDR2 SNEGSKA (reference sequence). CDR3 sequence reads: CSARVGTGSGNEQFF. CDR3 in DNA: TGCAGTGCTAGAGTTGGGACAGGGAGTGGCAATGAGCAGTTCTTC.

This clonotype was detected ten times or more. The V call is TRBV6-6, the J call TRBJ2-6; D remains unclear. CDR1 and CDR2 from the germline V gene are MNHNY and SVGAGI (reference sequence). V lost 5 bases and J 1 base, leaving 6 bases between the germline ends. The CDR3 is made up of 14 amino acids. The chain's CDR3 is CASSRASGANVLTF. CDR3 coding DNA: TGTGCCAGCAGTAGGGCATCTGGGGCCAACGTCCTGACTTTC.